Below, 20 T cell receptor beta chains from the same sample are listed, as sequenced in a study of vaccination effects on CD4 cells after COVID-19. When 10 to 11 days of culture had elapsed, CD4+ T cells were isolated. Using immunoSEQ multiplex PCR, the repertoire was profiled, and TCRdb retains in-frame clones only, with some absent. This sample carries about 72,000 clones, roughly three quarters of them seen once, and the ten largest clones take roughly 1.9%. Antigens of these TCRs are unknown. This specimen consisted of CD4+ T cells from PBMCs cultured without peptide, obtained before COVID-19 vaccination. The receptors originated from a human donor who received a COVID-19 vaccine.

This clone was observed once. The CDR3: CSVEAGQGYTF. The CDR3 region has the DNA TGCAGCGTTGAAGCGGGGCAGGGCTACACCTTC. V is TRBV29-1 and J is TRBJ1-2; TRBD1 might be the D (5 bases). From germline, CDR1 is SQVTM and CDR2 ANQGSEA. This CDR3 has 11 residues. V dropped 1 base and J dropped 8 bases, with 8 bases sitting between them.

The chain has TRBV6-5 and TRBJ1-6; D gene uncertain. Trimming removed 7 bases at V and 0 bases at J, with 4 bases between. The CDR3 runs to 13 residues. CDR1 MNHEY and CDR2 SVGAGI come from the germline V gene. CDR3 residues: CASKGSYNSPLHF. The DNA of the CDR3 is TGTGCCAGCAAGGGCTCCTATAATTCACCCCTCCACTTT.

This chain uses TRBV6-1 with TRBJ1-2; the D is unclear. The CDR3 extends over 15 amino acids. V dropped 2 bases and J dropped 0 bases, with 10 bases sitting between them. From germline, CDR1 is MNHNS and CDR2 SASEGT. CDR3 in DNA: TGTGCCAGCAGTGAATCCGTTCTAGCTAACTATGGCTACACCTTC. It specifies CASSESVLANYGYTF.

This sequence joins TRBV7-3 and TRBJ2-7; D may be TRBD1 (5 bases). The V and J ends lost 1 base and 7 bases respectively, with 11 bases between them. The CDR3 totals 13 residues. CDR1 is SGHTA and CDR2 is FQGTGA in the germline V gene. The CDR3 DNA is TGTGCCAGCAGCTTAATGGCAGGGCTAGAGCAGTACGTC. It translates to CASSLMAGLEQYV.

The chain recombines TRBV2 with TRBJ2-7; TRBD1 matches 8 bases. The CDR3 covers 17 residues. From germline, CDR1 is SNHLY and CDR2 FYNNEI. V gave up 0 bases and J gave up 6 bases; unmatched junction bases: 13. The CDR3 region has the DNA TGTGCCAGCAGTGAAGCGCTTTCAGGGGGCATCCCGACCGAGCAGTACGTC. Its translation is CASSEALSGGIPTEQYV.

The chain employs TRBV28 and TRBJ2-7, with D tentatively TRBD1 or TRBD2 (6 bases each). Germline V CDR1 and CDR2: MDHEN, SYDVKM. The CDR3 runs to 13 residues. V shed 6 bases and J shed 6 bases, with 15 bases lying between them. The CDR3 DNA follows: TGTGCCAGCAGCCCGGGGGCTCCTCCCGAGCAGTACGTC. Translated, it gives CASSPGAPPEQYV.

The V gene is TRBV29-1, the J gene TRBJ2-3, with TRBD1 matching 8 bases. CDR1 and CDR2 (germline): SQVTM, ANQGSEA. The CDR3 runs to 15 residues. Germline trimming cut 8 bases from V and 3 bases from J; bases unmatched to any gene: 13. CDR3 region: CSLLEDRVETDTQYF. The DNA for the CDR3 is TGCAGCCTACTCGAGGACAGGGTCGAAACAGATACGCAGTATTTT.

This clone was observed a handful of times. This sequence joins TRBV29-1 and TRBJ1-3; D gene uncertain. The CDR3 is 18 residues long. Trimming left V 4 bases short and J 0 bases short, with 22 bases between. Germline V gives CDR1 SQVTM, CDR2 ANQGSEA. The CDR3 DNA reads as TGCAGCGTTGTAGGACGGGCAAAACCCACCAGCTCTGGAAACACCATATATTTT. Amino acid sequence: CSVVGRAKPTSSGNTIYF.

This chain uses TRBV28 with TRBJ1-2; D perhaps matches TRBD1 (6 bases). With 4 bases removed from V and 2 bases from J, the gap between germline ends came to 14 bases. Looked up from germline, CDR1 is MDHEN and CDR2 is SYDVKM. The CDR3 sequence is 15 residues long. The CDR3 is CASSSYPDRNYGYTF. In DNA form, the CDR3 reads TGTGCCAGCAGTTCCTACCCGGACAGAAACTATGGCTACACCTTC.

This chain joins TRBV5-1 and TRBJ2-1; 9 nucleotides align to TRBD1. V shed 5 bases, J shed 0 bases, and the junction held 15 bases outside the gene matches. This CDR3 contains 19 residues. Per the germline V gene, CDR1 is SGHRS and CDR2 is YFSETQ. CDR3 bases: TGCGCCAGCAGTCTGACAGGGGGGCTTTACTCGAGCTCCTACAATGAGCAGTTCTTC. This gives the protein CASSLTGGLYSSSYNEQFF.

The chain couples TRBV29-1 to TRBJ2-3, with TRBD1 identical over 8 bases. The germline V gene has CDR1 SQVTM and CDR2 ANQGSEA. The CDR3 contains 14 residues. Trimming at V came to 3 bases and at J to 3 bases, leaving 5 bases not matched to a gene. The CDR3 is CSVDGTGGTDTQYF. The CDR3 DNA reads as TGCAGCGTTGATGGGACAGGAGGTACAGATACGCAGTATTTT.

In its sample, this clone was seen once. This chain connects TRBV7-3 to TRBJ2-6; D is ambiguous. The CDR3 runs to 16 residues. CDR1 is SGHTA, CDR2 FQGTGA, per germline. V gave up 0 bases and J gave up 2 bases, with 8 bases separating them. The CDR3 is CASSLTWLAGANVLTF. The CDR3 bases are TGTGCCAGCAGCTTAACGTGGCTGGCTGGGGCCAACGTCCTGACTTTC. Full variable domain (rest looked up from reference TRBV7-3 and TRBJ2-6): GAGVSQTPSNKVTEKGKYVELRCDPISGHTALYWYRQSLGQGPEFLIYFQGTGAADDSGLPNDRFFAVRPEGSVSTLKIQRTERGDSAVYLCASSLTWLAGANVLTFGAGSRLTVL.

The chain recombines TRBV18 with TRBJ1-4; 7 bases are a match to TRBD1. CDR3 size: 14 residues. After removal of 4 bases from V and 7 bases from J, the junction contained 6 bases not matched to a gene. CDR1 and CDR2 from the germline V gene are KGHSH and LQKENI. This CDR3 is CASSRSQGGEKLFF. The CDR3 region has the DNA TGTGCCAGCTCACGGAGTCAGGGGGGTGAAAAACTGTTTTTT. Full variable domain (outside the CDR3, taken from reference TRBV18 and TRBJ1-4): NAGVMQNPRHLVRRRGQEARLRCSPMKGHSHVYWYRQLPEEGLKFMVYLQKENIIDESGMPKERFSAEFPKEGPSILRIQQVVRGDSAAYFCASSRSQGGEKLFFGSGTQLSVL.

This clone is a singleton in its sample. CDR3 sequence (DNA): TGCGCCAGCAGCACCACCAACAGGGAGACTAAGTCCTACGAGCAGTACGTC. Translation: CASSTTNRETKSYEQYV. The V gene is TRBV10-2, the J gene TRBJ2-7; maybe TRBD1 (6 bases). CDR3 length: 17 residues. Trimming took off 6 bases at V and 1 base at J, with 22 bases between the two ends. Germline V gene sequence: CDR1 WSHSY, CDR2 SAAADI.

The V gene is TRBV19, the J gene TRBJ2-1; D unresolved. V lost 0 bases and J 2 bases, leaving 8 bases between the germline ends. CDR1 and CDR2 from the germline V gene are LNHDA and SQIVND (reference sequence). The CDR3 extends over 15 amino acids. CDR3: CASSIEGKPYNEQFF. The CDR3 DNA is TGTGCCAGTAGTATAGAGGGGAAGCCCTACAATGAGCAGTTCTTC.

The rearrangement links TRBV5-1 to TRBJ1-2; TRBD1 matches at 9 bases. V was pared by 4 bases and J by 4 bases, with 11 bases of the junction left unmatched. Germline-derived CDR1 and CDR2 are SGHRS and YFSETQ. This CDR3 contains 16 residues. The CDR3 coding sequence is TGCGCCAGCAGCAATACCCCCGGGGGACAGGGCTATGGCTACACCTTC. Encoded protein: CASSNTPGGQGYGYTF.

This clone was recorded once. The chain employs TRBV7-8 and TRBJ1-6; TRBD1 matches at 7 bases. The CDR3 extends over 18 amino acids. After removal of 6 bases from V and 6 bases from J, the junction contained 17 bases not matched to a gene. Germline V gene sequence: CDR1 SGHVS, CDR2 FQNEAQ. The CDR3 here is CASRPIVGEGASNSPLHF. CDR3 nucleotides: TGTGCCAGCAGGCCTATTGTCGGAGAGGGGGCTTCTAATTCACCCCTCCACTTT.

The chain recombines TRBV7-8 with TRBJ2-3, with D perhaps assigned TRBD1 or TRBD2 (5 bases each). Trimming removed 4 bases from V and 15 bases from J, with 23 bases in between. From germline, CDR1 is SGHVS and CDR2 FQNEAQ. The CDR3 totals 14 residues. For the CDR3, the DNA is TGTGCCAGCAGCTCCCAGGGCAGCGGCCCCAATATATATTTT. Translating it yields CASSSQGSGPNIYF.

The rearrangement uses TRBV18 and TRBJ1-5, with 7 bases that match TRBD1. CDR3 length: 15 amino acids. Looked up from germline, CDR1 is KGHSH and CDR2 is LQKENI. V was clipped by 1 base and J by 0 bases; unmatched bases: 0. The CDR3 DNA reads TGTGCCAGCTCACCACGGACAGGTAGCAATCAGCCCCAGCATTTT. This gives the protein CASSPRTGSNQPQHF.

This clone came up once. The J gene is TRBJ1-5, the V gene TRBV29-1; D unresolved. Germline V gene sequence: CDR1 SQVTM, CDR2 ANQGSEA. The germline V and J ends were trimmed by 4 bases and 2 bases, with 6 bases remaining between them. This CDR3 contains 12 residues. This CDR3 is CSVGTGNQPQHF. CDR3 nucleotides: TGCAGCGTTGGTACAGGCAATCAGCCCCAGCATTTT.